The 24 T cell receptor beta chains reported below all come from one sample, sequenced in a study of blood T cell repertoires in COVID-19. Some clones are missing from TCRdb's copy, which holds only in-frame ones; the method was immunoSEQ multiplex PCR. The sample includes 95,000 to 120,000 clones, approximately 90% seen only once; the top ten take about 4.5%. Sequencing input: peripheral blood. These receptors all come from a woman aged 45-59 years with acute or convalescent COVID-19.

This clone has only one observation. The rearrangement links TRBV5-1 to TRBJ1-2; the D gene is possibly TRBD1 (5 bases). V was cut by 0 bases and J by 8 bases, with 14 bases left in between. Germline-derived CDR1 and CDR2 are SGHRS and YFSETQ. The CDR3 covers 14 residues. CDR3 DNA: TGCGCCAGCAGCTTGGAGGGGCGGGGAGACGGCTACACCTTC. Protein: CASSLEGRGDGYTF.

The V call is TRBV7-3, the J call TRBJ2-7, with D possibly matching TRBD1 (5 bases). CDR1 is SGHTA, CDR2 FQGTGA, per germline. Trimming took 0 bases from V and 3 from J, leaving 9 bases between them. This CDR3 region has 14 residues. The CDR3 coding sequence is TGTGCCAGCAGCTTAACGGGGCAGGGCTACGAGCAGTACTTC. It is translated as CASSLTGQGYEQYF.

The V gene is TRBV19, the J gene TRBJ1-1, with 8 positions matching TRBD1. V gave up 4 bases and J gave up 5 bases; unmatched junction bases: 3. The germline gives CDR1 LNHDA, CDR2 SQIVND (reference sequence). The CDR3 sequence is 13 residues long. The CDR3 DNA follows: TGTGCCAGTAGTAGCAGGGGGCAAACTGAAGCTTTCTTT. It translates to CASSSRGQTEAFF.

V is TRBV30 and J is TRBJ2-1, with 9 bases aligning to TRBD1. Germline loops: CDR1 GTSNPN, CDR2 SVGIG (reference sequence). V lost 4 bases, J lost 1 base, and 2 bases stayed unmatched. The CDR3 has 14 residues. DNA for the CDR3: TGTGCCTGGAACAGGGGGCAATCCTACAATGAGCAGTTCTTC. It yields the protein CAWNRGQSYNEQFF.

The chain has TRBV5-4 and TRBJ1-2; TRBD1 matches 7 bases. The CDR3 is 14 amino acids. The germline V gene encodes CDR1 SGHNT and CDR2 YYREEE (reference sequence). Unmatched junction bases numbered 3, after V lost 4 bases and J lost 0 bases. CDR3 DNA: TGTGCCAGCAGCATGGGACAGACTAACTATGGCTACACCTTC. It yields the protein CASSMGQTNYGYTF.

The chain combines TRBV29-1 with TRBJ1-2; D gene uncertain. Trimming took off 0 bases at V and 8 bases at J, with 13 bases between the two ends. The CDR3 loop spans 13 amino acids. CDR1 is SQVTM and CDR2 is ANQGSEA in the germline V gene. The CDR3 DNA reads as TGCAGCGTTGAAGACCTGAGGGCTGACGGCTACACCTTC. Protein sequence: CSVEDLRADGYTF. The full variable domain, its missing parts supplied by reference TRBV29-1 and TRBJ1-2, is SAVISQKPSRDICQRGTSLTIQCQVDSQVTMMFWYRQQPGQSLTLIATANQGSEATYESGFVIDKFPISRPNLTFSTLTVSNMSPEDSSIYLCSVEDLRADGYTFGSGTRLTVV.

This rearrangement joins TRBV19 to TRBJ2-1, with 7 bases that match TRBD2. Germline V gene sequence: CDR1 LNHDA, CDR2 SQIVND (reference sequence). The CDR3 is made up of 15 amino acids. The V and J ends lost 4 bases and 3 bases, in that order; junction bases with no gene match: 6. CDR3 amino acids: CASSTRLAYYNEQFF. The CDR3 coding sequence is TGTGCCAGTAGTACACGACTAGCTTACTACAATGAGCAGTTCTTC.

The chain couples TRBV19 to TRBJ2-1, with D perhaps matching TRBD1 (6 bases). In germline, CDR1 is LNHDA, CDR2 SQIVND (reference sequence). The CDR3 has 12 amino acids. V gave up 5 bases and J gave up 10 bases, with 12 bases separating them. The CDR3: CASSSRGWEQFF. The CDR3 region has the DNA TGTGCCAGTAGTTCCAGGGGTTGGGAGCAGTTCTTC.

This chain uses TRBV2 with TRBJ2-7; D may be TRBD2 (6 bases). Germline V lookup: CDR1 SNHLY, CDR2 FYNNEI. Trimming removed 6 bases at V and 2 bases at J, with 11 bases between. The CDR3 has 13 residues. In nucleotides, the CDR3 is TGTGCCAGCAGCCGGGACTTAACCTACGAGCAGTACTTC. It codes for CASSRDLTYEQYF. The full variable domain, completed using reference TRBV2 and TRBJ2-7, is EPEVTQTPSHQVTQMGQEVILRCVPISNHLYFYWYRQILGQKVEFLVSFYNNEISEKSEIFDDQFSVERPDGSNFTLKIRSTKLEDSAMYFCASSRDLTYEQYFGPGTRLTVT.

The V and J genes are TRBV10-3 and TRBJ2-7; D possibly corresponds to TRBD1 (5 bases). V dropped 11 bases and J dropped 2 bases, with 10 bases sitting between them. The CDR3 sequence is 11 residues long. Germline assignment: CDR1 ENHRY and CDR2 SYGVKD. CDR3 protein: CAAQGTYEQYF. The CDR3 bases are TGTGCCGCGCAGGGTACCTACGAGCAGTACTTC.

The chain links TRBV19 to TRBJ1-2; D perhaps matches TRBD1 (5 bases). There are 16 residues in the CDR3. Trimming removed 5 bases from V and 0 bases from J, with 16 bases in between. Germline V CDR1 and CDR2: LNHDA, SQIVND (reference sequence). CDR3 protein: CASSPSSRASNYGYTF. In DNA, the CDR3 is TGTGCCAGTAGTCCCTCCTCCAGGGCTTCTAACTATGGCTACACCTTC. Full variable domain (rest looked up from reference TRBV19 and TRBJ1-2): DGGITQSPKYLFRKEGQNVTLSCEQNLNHDAMYWYRQDPGQGLRLIYYSQIVNDFQKGDIAEGYSVSREKKESFPLTVTSAQKNPTAFYLCASSPSSRASNYGYTFGSGTRLTVV.

This rearrangement joins TRBV10-3 to TRBJ1-2; possibly TRBD1 for D (5 bases). The CDR3 totals 14 residues. V was cut by 7 bases and J by 0 bases, with 12 bases left in between. Germline V gene data show CDR1 as ENHRY and CDR2 as SYGVKD. The CDR3 sequence is CAITATASNYGYTF. CDR3 coding DNA: TGTGCCATCACCGCGACAGCATCTAACTATGGCTACACCTTC.

The genes are TRBV30 and TRBJ2-7; TRBD2 might be the D (7 bases). The CDR3 runs to 14 residues. V was clipped by 3 bases and J by 4 bases, with 16 bases between them. Germline loops: CDR1 GTSNPN, CDR2 SVGIG (reference sequence). CDR3 DNA: TGTGCCTGGAGAAGGACGGGGGGCAGGTACGAGCAGTACTTC. The encoded protein is CAWRRTGGRYEQYF.

The table lists this clone with a count of one. The V gene is TRBV7-9, the J gene TRBJ1-1; D gene unclear. Germline CDR1 SEHNR, CDR2 FQNEAQ (reference sequence). V lost 5 bases and J 4 bases, leaving 11 bases between the germline ends. This CDR3 has 13 residues. The CDR3 is CASSPPGGTEAFF. In DNA, the CDR3 is TGTGCCAGCAGCCCCCCGGGTGGCACTGAAGCTTTCTTT.

J is TRBJ1-2 and V is TRBV19; D perhaps matches TRBD1 (6 bases). The V gene's germline CDR1 is LNHDA and CDR2 SQIVND (reference sequence). This CDR3 is 12 amino acids long. V shed 5 bases and J shed 4 bases, with 8 bases lying between them. CDR3 residues: CASSPDSYGYTF. Written as DNA, the CDR3 is TGTGCCAGTAGTCCGGACAGCTATGGCTACACCTTC. The full variable domain, its missing parts supplied by reference TRBV19 and TRBJ1-2, is DGGITQSPKYLFRKEGQNVTLSCEQNLNHDAMYWYRQDPGQGLRLIYYSQIVNDFQKGDIAEGYSVSREKKESFPLTVTSAQKNPTAFYLCASSPDSYGYTFGSGTRLTVV.

This chain uses TRBV4-1 with TRBJ2-1; tentative D call: TRBD2 (5 bases). Trimming took off 5 bases at V and 0 bases at J, with 14 bases between the two ends. Germline values: CDR1 MGHRA, CDR2 YSYEKL. CDR3 size: 16 residues. CDR3 DNA sequence: TGCGCCAGCAGCTCCCTAGAGGGAAGCTCCTACAATGAGCAGTTCTTC. Translating it yields CASSSLEGSSYNEQFF.

This clone was detected once. The V and J genes are TRBV27 and TRBJ2-4, with 10 bases lining up with TRBD1. The CDR3 loop spans 15 amino acids. The V and J ends lost 4 bases and 7 bases, in that order; junction bases with no gene match: 7. Germline V lookup: CDR1 MNHEY, CDR2 SMNVEV (reference sequence). The DNA for the CDR3 is TGTGCCAGCAGTTCCCCCGGACAGGGGGAGAACATTCAGTACTTC. Its protein product is CASSSPGQGENIQYF.

This chain links TRBV4-1 with TRBJ1-1, with 8 bases fitting TRBD1. V was pared by 0 bases and J by 5 bases, with 5 bases of the junction left unmatched. CDR1 is MGHRA, CDR2 YSYEKL, per germline. This CDR3 contains 15 residues. This CDR3 is CASSQDRQGWTEAFF. The CDR3 DNA reads as TGCGCCAGCAGCCAAGACAGACAGGGGTGGACTGAAGCTTTCTTT.

This rearrangement joins TRBV7-8 to TRBJ1-2; 9 nucleotides agree with TRBD1. CDR1 and CDR2 from the germline V gene are SGHVS and FQNEAQ. V lost 0 bases and J lost 6; bases outside the gene matches: 2. The CDR3 covers 14 residues. In DNA, the CDR3 is TGTGCCAGCAGCTTAGCCGGGACAGGGAATGGCTACACCTTC. Encoded protein: CASSLAGTGNGYTF.

This clone showed up just once. The chain employs TRBV12-3 or TRBV12-4 and TRBJ1-1; a weak D match, TRBD1 (5 bases). This CDR3 spans 13 amino acids. The germline V and J ends were trimmed by 7 bases and 4 bases, with 13 bases remaining between them. CDR3 in DNA: TGTGCCAGCACTCATTCCGGGGGCACTGAAGCTTTCTTT. Protein product: CASTHSGGTEAFF.

This clone was counted once. The chain carries TRBV9 and TRBJ2-6; 12 bases line up with TRBD1. The V gene end was trimmed by 0 bases and the J gene end by 2 bases; junction bases not matched to a gene: 6. The CDR3 is made up of 19 amino acids. The V gene's germline CDR1 is SGDLS and CDR2 YYNGEE. The CDR3 is CASSVGMGQGAAGANVLTF. The CDR3 DNA sequence: TGTGCCAGCAGCGTAGGAATGGGACAGGGGGCTGCTGGGGCCAACGTCCTGACTTTC. Supplemented by reference TRBV9 and TRBJ2-6, the full variable domain reads DSGVTQTPKHLITATGQRVTLRCSPRSGDLSVYWYQQSLDQGLQFLIQYYNGEERAKGNILERFSAQQFPDLHSELNLSSLELGDSALYFCASSVGMGQGAAGANVLTFGAGSRLTVL.

This chain joins TRBV5-1 and TRBJ1-1; D gene unclear. This CDR3 is built from 14 residues. V lost 2 bases and J 0 bases, leaving 8 bases between the germline ends. Looked up from germline, CDR1 is SGHRS and CDR2 is YFSETQ. Here the CDR3 DNA reads TGCGCCAGCAGCTTCGGGGATATGAACACTGAAGCTTTCTTT. Protein sequence: CASSFGDMNTEAFF.

The chain employs TRBV19 and TRBJ1-4, with unresolved D. The CDR3 extends over 16 amino acids. Trimming removed 6 bases at V and 0 bases at J, with 14 bases between. Germline V gene data show CDR1 as LNHDA and CDR2 as SQIVND (reference sequence). The CDR3 nucleotides are TGTGCCAGTAGGGGTGGACTGCTTGCAACTAATGAAAAACTGTTTTTT. Protein sequence: CASRGGLLATNEKLFF. Looking up the rest from reference TRBV19 and TRBJ1-4 gives the full variable domain: DGGITQSPKYLFRKEGQNVTLSCEQNLNHDAMYWYRQDPGQGLRLIYYSQIVNDFQKGDIAEGYSVSREKKESFPLTVTSAQKNPTAFYLCASRGGLLATNEKLFFGSGTQLSVL.

Points on this clone: Other DNA variants within this sample encode the same CDR3. This chain connects TRBV28 to TRBJ2-7; TRBD1 might be the D (5 bases). CDR3 length: 12 amino acids. The germline gives CDR1 MDHEN, CDR2 SYDVKM. V gave up 2 bases and J gave up 7 bases, with 9 bases separating them. CDR3 sequence reads: CASSLGRGEQYF. CDR3 in DNA: TGTGCCAGCAGTTTAGGAAGGGGTGAGCAGTACTTC. Based on the CDR3 plus reference TRBV28 and TRBJ2-7, the full variable domain is DVKVTQSSRYLVKRTGEKVFLECVQDMDHENMFWYRQDPGLGLRLIYFSYDVKMKEKGDIPEGYSVSREKKERFSLILESASTNQTSMYLCASSLGRGEQYFGPGTRLTVT.